This T cell receptor beta chain was documented in a study of vaccination effects on CD4 cells after COVID-19. Using viral peptide pools, the ViraFEST assay grew out antigen-specific CD4+ T cells prior to sequencing. Cultured cells yielded isolated CD4+ T cells after 10 days. Among the vaccine recipients, none had a prior SARS-CoV-2 infection, and nucleocapsid antibodies were negative. Peptides at 10 ug/ml and IL-2 at 10 IU/ml were added to a few million PBMC per well. This CDR3 contains 12 residues. CDR1 and CDR2 (germline): SNHLY, FYNNEI. The V gene lost 2 bases and the J gene lost 10 bases, with 11 bases spanning the gap. Clones were sequenced by immunoSEQ multiplex PCR, and TCRdb holds only the in-frame ones, with some missing. The sample holds around 68,000 clones; 80% are singletons and the top ten take approximately 12%. The table lists this clone with a few counts. Its antigen remains unidentified.

The clonotype comes from a human donor who received a COVID-19 vaccine. The sequenced sample was CD4+ T cells from PBMCs cultured with SARS-CoV-2 spike peptides, obtained before COVID-19 vaccination. This chain links TRBV2 with TRBJ1-2; D remains unclear. In DNA, the CDR3 is TGTGCCAGCAGTGAATCAGGTTCTGTCTACACCTTC. The encoded protein is CASSESGSVYTF.